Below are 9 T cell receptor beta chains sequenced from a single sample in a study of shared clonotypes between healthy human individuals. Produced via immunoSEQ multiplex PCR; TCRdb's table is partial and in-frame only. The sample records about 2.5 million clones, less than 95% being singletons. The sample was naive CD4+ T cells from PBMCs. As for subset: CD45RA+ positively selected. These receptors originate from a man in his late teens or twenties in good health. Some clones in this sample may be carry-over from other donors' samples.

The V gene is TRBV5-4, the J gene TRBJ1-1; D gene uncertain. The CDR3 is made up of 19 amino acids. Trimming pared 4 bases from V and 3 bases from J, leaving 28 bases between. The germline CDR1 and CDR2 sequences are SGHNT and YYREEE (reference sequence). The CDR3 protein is CASSPGRLSNPLTYTEAFF. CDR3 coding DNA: TGTGCCAGCAGCCCAGGTCGCTTGTCTAACCCCCTAACGTACACTGAAGCTTTCTTT.

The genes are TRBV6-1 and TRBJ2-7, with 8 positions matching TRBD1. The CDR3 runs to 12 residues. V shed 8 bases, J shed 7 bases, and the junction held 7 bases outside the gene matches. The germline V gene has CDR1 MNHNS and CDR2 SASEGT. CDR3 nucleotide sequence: TGTGCCAGCGGCAGGGGGCCAAATGAGCAGTACTTC. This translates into CASGRGPNEQYF.

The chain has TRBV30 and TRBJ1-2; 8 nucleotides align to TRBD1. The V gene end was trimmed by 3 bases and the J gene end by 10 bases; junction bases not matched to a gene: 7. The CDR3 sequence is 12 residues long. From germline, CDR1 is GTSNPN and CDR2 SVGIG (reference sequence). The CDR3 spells CAWRLDRADYTF. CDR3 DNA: TGTGCCTGGAGATTGGACAGGGCTGACTACACCTTC.

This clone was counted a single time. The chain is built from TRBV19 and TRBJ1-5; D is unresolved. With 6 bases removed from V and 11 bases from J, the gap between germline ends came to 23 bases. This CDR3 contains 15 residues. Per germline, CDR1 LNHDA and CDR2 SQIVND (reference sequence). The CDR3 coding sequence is TGTGCCAGTAGCCGTACTTCGAGCGGCTTGGCGACCCAGCATTTT. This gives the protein CASSRTSSGLATQHF.

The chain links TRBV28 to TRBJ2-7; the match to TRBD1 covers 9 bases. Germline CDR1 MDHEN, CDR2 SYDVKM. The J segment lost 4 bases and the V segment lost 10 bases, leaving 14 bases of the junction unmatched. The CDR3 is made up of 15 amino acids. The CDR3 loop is CATERYGQGTYEQYF. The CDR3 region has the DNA TGTGCCACCGAGAGGTACGGACAGGGGACATACGAGCAGTACTTC.

This CDR3 is CASSLLEGQPQHF. For the CDR3, the DNA is TGTGCCAGCAGCTTATTAGAGGGTCAGCCCCAGCATTTT. The chain is built from TRBV11-2 and TRBJ1-5; D is undetermined. The CDR3 has 13 amino acids. V lost 2 bases and J lost 6, with 8 bases in between. The germline gives CDR1 SGHAT, CDR2 FQNNGV.

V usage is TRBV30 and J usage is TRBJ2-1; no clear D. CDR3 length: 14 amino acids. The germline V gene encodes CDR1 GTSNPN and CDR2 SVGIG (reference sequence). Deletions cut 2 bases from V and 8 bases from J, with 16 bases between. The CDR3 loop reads CAWSPFPFRHEQFF. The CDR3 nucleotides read TGTGCCTGGAGTCCCTTTCCTTTTAGGCATGAGCAGTTCTTC.

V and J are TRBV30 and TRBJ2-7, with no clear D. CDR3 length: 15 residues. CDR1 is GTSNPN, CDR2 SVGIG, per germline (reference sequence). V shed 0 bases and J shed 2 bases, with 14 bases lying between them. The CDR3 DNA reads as TGTGCCTGGAGTGTAGGTAGGGCCACCACCTACGAGCAGTACTTC. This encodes CAWSVGRATTYEQYF.

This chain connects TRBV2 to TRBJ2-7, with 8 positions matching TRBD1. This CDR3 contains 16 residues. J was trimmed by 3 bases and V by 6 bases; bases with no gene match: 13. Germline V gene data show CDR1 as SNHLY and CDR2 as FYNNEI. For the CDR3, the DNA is TGTGCCAGCAGACTTAAAGGGACAGGCTTGGGCTACGAGCAGTACTTC. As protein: CASRLKGTGLGYEQYF.